The T cell receptor beta chain under discussion was sequenced for a study of blood T cell repertoires in COVID-19. Study overall: T cells, B-cell-depleted T cells, or PBMCs provided the cDNA or gDNA that served as material.

CDR1 SGDLS and CDR2 YYNGEE come from the germline V gene. This CDR3 region has 11 residues. V was shortened by 3 bases and J by 10 bases, with 8 bases between the two germline ends. Clones were read by immunoSEQ multiplex PCR, and TCRdb kept only the in-frame ones, dropping some. The data hold 60,000 to 75,000 clones, with about 88% observed a single time. The J gene is TRBJ2-1, the V gene TRBV9; no definite D call. This receptor was obtained from an older man with active COVID-19. The sequenced sample consisted of peripheral blood. The CDR3 loop is CASSASGEQFF. CDR3 nucleotide sequence: TGTGCCAGCAGCGCCTCCGGGGAGCAGTTCTTC.